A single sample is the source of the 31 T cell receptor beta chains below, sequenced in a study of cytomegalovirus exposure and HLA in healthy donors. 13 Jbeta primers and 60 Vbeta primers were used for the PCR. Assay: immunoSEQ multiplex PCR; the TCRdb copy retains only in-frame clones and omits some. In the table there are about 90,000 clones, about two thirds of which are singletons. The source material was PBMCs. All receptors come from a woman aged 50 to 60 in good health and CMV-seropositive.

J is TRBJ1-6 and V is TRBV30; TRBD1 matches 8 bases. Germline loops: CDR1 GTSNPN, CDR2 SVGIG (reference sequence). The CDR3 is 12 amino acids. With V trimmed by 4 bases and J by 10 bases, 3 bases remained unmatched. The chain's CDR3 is CAWTGGGSPLHF. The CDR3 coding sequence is TGTGCCTGGACAGGGGGCGGATCACCCCTCCACTTT.

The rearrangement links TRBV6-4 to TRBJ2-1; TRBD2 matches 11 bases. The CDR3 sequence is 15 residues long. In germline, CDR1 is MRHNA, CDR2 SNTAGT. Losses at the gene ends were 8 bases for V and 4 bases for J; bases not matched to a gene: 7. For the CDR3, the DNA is TGTGCCAGCTCATCCCTAGCGGGAGGTTACAATGAGCAGTTCTTC. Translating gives CASSSLAGGYNEQFF.

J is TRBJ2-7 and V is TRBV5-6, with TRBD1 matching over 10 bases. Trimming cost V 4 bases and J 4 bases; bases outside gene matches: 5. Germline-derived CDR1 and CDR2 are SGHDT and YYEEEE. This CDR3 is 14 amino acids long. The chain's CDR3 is CASSDTGQGYEQYF. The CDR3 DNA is TGTGCCAGCAGCGACACGGGACAGGGGTACGAGCAGTACTTC.

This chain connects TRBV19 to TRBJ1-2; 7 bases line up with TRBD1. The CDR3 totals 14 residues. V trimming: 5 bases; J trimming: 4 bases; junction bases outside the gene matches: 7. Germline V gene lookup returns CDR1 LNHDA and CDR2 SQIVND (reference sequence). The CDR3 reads CASSAQGHGYGYTF. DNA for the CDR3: TGTGCCAGTAGTGCACAGGGGCACGGCTATGGCTACACCTTC.

The DNA for the CDR3 is TGTGCCAGCAGCTTGGACCCAGGGTCCTTCGATGAGCAGTTCTTC. Translation gives CASSLDPGSFDEQFF. The chain is built from TRBV5-4 and TRBJ2-1; perhaps TRBD1 as D (5 bases). Germline values: CDR1 SGHNT, CDR2 YYREEE (reference sequence). The V gene lost 0 bases and the J gene lost 8 bases, with 15 bases spanning the gap. The CDR3 spans 15 residues.

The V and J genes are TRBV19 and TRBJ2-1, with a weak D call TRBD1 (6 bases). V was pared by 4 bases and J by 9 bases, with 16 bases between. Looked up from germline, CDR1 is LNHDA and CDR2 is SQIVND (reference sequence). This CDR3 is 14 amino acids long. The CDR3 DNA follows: TGTGCCAGTAGTAACCAAAGGGGGAGTATTGAGCAGTTCTTC. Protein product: CASSNQRGSIEQFF.

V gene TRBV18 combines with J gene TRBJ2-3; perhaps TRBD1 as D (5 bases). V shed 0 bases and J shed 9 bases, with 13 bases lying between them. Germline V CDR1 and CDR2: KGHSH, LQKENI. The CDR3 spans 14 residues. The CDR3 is CASSPPSGAHTQYF. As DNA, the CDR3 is TGTGCCAGCTCACCACCGAGTGGGGCCCACACGCAGTATTTT.

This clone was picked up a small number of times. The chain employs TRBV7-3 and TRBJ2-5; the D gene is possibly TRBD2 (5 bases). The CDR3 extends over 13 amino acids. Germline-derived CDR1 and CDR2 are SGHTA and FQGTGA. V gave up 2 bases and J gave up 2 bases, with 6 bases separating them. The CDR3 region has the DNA TGTGCCAGCAGCTTAGGACTGCAAGAGACCCAGTACTTC. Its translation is CASSLGLQETQYF.

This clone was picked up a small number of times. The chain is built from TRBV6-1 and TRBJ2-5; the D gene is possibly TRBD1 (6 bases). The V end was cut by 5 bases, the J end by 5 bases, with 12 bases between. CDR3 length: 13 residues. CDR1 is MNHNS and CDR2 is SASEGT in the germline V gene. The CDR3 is CASSPDSWETQYF. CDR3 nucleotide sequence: TGTGCCAGCAGTCCGGACAGTTGGGAGACCCAGTACTTC.

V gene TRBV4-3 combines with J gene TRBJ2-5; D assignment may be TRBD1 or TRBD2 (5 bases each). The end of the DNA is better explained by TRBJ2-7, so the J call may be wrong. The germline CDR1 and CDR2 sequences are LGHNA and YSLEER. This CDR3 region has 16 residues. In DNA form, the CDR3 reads TGCGCCAGCAGCCAAGAGATCAGGGATGGGGGCTACGAGCAGTACTTC. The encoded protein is CASSQEIRDGGYEQYF.

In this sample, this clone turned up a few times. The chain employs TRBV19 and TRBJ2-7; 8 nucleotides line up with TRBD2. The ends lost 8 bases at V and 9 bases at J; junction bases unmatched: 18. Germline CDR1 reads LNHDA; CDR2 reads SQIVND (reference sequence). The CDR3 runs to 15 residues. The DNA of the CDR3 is TGTGCCAGTCGACGGAGTGGACTAGCCCGCGAGGGGCAGTACTTC. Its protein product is CASRRSGLAREGQYF. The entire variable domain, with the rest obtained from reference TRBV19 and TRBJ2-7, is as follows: DGGITQSPKYLFRKEGQNVTLSCEQNLNHDAMYWYRQDPGQGLRLIYYSQIVNDFQKGDIAEGYSVSREKKESFPLTVTSAQKNPTAFYLCASRRSGLAREGQYFGPGTRLTVT.

The CDR3 DNA is TGTGCCAGCTCACCGAGCGGGGGTGAAGCTTTCTTT. Translation: CASSPSGGEAFF. This chain connects TRBV18 to TRBJ1-1; a possible D gene is TRBD1 (5 bases). This CDR3 contains 12 residues. Per germline, CDR1 KGHSH and CDR2 LQKENI. With 3 bases removed from V and 7 bases from J, the gap between germline ends came to 9 bases.

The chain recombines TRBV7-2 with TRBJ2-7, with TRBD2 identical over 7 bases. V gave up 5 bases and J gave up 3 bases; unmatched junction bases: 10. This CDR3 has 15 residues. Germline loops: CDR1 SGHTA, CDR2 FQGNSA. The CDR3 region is CASSEGLEFIYEQYF. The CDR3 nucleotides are TGTGCCAGCAGCGAAGGACTAGAATTTATCTACGAGCAGTACTTC.

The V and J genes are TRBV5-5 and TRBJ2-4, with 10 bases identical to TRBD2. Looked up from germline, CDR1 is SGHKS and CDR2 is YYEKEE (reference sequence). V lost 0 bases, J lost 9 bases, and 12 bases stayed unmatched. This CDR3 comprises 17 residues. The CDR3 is CASSLARGAGGPSIQYF. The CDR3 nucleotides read TGTGCCAGCAGCTTGGCCCGGGGAGCGGGAGGGCCGAGCATTCAGTACTTC. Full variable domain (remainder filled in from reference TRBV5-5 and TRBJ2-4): DAGVTQSPTHLIKTRGQQVTLRCSPISGHKSVSWYQQVLGQGPQFIFQYYEKEERGRGNFPDRFSARQFPNYSSELNVNALLLGDSALYLCASSLARGAGGPSIQYFGAGTRLSVL.

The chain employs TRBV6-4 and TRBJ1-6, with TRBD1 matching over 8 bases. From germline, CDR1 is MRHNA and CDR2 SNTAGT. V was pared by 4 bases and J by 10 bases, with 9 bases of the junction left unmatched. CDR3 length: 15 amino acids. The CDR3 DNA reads TGTGCCAGCAGTGGTAGACAGGGGAAGAACTCACCCCTCCACTTT. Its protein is CASSGRQGKNSPLHF.

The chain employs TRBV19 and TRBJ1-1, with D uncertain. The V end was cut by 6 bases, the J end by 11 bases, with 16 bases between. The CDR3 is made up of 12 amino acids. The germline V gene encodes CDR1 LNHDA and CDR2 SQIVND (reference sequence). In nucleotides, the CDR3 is TGTGCCAGTAGCCTAGGCCCATCGGGTGCTTTCTTT. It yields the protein CASSLGPSGAFF.

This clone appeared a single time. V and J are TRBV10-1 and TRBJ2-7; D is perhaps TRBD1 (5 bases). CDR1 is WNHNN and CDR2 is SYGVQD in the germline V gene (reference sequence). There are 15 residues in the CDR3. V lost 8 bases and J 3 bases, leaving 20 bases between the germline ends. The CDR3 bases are TGCGCCAGCCCCGGCCGACAGAATAGTTTCTACGAGCAGTACTTC. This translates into CASPGRQNSFYEQYF.

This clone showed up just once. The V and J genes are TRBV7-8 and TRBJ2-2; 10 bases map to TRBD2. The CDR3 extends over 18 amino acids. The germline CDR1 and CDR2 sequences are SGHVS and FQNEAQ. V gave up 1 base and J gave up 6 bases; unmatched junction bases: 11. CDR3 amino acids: CASSLESGRAGGPGELFF. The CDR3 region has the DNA TGTGCCAGCAGCTTAGAGAGCGGGAGGGCCGGAGGGCCCGGGGAGCTGTTTTTT. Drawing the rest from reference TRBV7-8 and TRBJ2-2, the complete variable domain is GAGVSQSPRYKVAKRGQDVALRCDPISGHVSLFWYQQALGQGPEFLTYFQNEAQLDKSGLPSDRFFAERPEGSVSTLKIQRTQQEDSAVYLCASSLESGRAGGPGELFFGEGSRLTVL.

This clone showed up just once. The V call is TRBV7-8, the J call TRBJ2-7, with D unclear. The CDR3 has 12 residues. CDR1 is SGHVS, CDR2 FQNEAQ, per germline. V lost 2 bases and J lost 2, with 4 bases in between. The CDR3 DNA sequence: TGTGCCAGCAGCTTATCCGCCTACGAGCAGTACTTC. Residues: CASSLSAYEQYF.

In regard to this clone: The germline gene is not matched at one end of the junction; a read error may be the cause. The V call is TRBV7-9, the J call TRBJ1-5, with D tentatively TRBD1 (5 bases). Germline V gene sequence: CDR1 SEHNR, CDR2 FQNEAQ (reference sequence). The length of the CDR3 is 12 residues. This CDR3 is CSSSDRYQPQHF. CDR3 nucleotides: TGTTCCAGCAGCGACAGATATCAGCCCCAGCATTTT.

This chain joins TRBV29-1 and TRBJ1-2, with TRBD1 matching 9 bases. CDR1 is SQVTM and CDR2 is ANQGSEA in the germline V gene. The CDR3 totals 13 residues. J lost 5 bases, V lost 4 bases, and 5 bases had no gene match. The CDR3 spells CSVGDREIYGYTF. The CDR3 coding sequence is TGCAGCGTTGGGGACAGGGAAATATATGGCTACACCTTC.

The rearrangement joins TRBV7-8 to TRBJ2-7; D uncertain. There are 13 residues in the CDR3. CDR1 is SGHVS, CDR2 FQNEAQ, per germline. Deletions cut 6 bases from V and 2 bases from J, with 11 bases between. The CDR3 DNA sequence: TGTGCCAGCAGTTCGAGGTGGACCTACGAGCAGTACTTC. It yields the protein CASSSRWTYEQYF.

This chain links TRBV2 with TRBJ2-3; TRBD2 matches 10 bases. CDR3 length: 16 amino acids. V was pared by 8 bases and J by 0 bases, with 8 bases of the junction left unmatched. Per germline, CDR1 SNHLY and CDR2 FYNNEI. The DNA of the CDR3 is TGTGCCAGCTTCGGACTAGCGGTCTTAAGCACAGATACGCAGTATTTT. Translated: CASFGLAVLSTDTQYF.

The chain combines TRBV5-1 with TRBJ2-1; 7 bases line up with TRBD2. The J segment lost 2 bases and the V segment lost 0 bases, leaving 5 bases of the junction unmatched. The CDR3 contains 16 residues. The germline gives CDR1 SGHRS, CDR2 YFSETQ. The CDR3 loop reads CASSLAGREPYNEQFF. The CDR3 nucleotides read TGCGCCAGCAGCTTGGCTGGGCGGGAGCCCTACAATGAGCAGTTCTTC.

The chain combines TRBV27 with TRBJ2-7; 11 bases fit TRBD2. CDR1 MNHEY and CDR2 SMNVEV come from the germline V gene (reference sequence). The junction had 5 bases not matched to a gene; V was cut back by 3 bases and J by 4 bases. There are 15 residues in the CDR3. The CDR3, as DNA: TGTGCCAGCAGTTTTCGTGGGACTAGCGGATACGAGCAGTACTTC. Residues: CASSFRGTSGYEQYF.

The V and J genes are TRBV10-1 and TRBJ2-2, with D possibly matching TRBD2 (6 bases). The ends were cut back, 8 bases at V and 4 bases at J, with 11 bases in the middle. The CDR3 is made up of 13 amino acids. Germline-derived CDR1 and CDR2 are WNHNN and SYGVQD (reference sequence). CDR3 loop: CASQVGGTGELFF. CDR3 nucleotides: TGCGCCAGCCAAGTGGGGGGCACCGGGGAGCTGTTTTTT.

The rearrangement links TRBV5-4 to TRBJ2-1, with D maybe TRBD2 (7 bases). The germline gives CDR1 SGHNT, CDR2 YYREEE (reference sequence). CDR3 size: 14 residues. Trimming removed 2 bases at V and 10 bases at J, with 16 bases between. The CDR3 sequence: CASSFGGLGGEQFF. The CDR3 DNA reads TGTGCCAGCAGCTTCGGGGGGCTCGGTGGAGAGCAGTTCTTC.

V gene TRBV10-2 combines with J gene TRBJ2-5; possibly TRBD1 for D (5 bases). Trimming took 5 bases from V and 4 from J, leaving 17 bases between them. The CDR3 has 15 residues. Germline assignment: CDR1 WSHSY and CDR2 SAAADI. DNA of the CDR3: TGCGCCAGCAGTAGAAGCGAGACAGCTGGAGAGACCCAGTACTTC. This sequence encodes CASSRSETAGETQYF.

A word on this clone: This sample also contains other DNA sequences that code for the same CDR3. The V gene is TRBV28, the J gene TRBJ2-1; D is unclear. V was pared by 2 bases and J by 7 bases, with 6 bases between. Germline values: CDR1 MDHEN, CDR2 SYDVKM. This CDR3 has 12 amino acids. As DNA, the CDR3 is TGTGCCAGCAGTTTACCTCGGAATGAGCAGTTCTTC. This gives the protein CASSLPRNEQFF.

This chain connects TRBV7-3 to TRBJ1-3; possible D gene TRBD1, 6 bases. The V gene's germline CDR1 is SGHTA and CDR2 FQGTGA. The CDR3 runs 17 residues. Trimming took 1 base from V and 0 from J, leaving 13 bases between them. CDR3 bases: TGTGCCAGCAGCTTAAATCCTCCAGGGGCCTCTGGAAACACCATATATTTT. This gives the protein CASSLNPPGASGNTIYF.

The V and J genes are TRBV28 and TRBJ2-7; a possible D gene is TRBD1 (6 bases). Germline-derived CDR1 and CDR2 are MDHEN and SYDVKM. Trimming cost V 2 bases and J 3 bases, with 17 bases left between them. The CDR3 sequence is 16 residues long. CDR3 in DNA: TGTGCCAGCAGTTTAGGCTCAGAGGGGACATTCTACGAGCAGTACTTC. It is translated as CASSLGSEGTFYEQYF.